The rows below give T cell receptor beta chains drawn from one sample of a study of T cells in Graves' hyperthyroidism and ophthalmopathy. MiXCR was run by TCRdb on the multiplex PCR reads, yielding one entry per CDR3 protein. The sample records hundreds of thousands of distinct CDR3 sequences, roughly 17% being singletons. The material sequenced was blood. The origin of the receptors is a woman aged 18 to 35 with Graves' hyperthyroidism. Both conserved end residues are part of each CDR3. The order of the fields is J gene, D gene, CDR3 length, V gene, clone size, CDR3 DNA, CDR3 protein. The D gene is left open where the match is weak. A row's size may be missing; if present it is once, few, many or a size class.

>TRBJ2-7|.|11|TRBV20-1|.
TGCAGTGGGATTGACGCGTACGAGCAGTACTTC
CSGIDAYEQYF
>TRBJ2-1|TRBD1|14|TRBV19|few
TGTGCCAGTAGTATACAGGGGGTGTACAATGAGCAGTTCTTC
CASSIQGVYNEQFF
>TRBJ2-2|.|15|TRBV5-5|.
TGTGCCAGCAGCTTGTTTGGACAGAACACCGGGGAGCTGTTTTTT
CASSLFGQNTGELFF
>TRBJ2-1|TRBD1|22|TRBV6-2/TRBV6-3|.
TGTGCCAGCAGTTACATTGGGACAGGGGGCGCGATGGATCGGGGGTCTAACAATGAGCAGTTCTTC
CASSYIGTGGAMDRGSNNEQFF
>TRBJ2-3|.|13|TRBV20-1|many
TGCAGTGCTAGCAGGACAGGCACAGATACGCAGTATTTT
CSASRTGTDTQYF
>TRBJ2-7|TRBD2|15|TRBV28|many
TGTGCCAGCAGTTTGACTAGCGGGAGGTCCTACGAGCAGTACTTC
CASSLTSGRSYEQYF
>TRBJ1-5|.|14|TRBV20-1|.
TGCAGTGCTAGAGATGGGTGGGAGGCTTCGCCCCAGCATTTT
CSARDGWEASPQHF
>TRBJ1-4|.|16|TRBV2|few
TGTGCCAGCAGTGAGGAGGAGGGGATGATAGCTGAAAAACTGTTTTTT
CASSEEEGMIAEKLFF
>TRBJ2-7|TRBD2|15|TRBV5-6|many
TGTGCCAGCAGCTTGGTACAGCTGACTAGCACCGAGCAGTACTTC
CASSLVQLTSTEQYF
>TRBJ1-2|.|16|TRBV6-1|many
TGTGCCAGCAGTGAAATCGGGGGAGTCGCTAACTATGGCTACACCTTC
CASSEIGGVANYGYTF
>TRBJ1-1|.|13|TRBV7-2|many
TGTGCCAGCAGCTTGATGGTGTACACTGAAGCTTTCTTT
CASSLMVYTEAFF
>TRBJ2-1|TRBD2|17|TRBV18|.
TGTGCCAGCTCACCACTACTAGCGGGGGGGACCTACAATGAGCAGTTCTTC
CASSPLLAGGTYNEQFF
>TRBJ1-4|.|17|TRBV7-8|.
TGTGCCAGCAGCCCCCGCTACACCGGGACCGCAAATGAAAAACTGTTTTTT
CASSPRYTGTANEKLFF
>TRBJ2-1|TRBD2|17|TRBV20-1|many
TGCAGTGCTAGCCACGGGACTAGCGGGGGGTTAATAAATGAGCAGTTCTTC
CSASHGTSGGLINEQFF
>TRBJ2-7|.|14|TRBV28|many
TGTGCCAGCAGTTTATTTAGGGCCCTCTCCGAGCAGTACTTC
CASSLFRALSEQYF
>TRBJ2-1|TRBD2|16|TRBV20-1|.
TGCAGTGCGTCGGGACTAGCGGGGGGTTCCTACAATGAGCAGTTCTTC
CSASGLAGGSYNEQFF
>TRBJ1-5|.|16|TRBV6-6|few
TGTGCCAGCAGTTACGGGATCCAGGGTAGCAATCAGCCCCAGCATTTT
CASSYGIQGSNQPQHF
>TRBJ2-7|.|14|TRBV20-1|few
TGCAGTGCCCTCGTCCGCTCCACGAGTTACGAGCAGTACTTC
CSALVRSTSYEQYF
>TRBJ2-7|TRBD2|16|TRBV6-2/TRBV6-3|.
TGTGCCAGCGCCCGTTTAACTAGCGGGGGGTCCTACGAGCAGTACTTC
CASARLTSGGSYEQYF
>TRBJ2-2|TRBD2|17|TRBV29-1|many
TGCAGCGTTGAACGTCCTAGCGGGGGGAGTATTGCCGGGGAGCTGTTTTTT
CSVERPSGGSIAGELFF
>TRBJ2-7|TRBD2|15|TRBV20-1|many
TGCAGCTACCTCTCGGGACTAGCGGGCGACTACGAGCAGTACTTC
CSYLSGLAGDYEQYF
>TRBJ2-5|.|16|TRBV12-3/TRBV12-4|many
TGTGCCAGCAGTCTAGAGGGGGTTGAGGCTGAGGAGACCCAGTACTTC
CASSLEGVEAEETQYF
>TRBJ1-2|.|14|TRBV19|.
TGTGCCAGTAGTATGGTAATTAGAAACTATGGCTACACCTTC
CASSMVIRNYGYTF
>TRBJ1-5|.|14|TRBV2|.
TGTGCCAGCAGTGAGGAGAAGGGCGGACAGCCCCAGCATTTT
CASSEEKGGQPQHF
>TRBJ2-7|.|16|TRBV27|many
TGTGCCAGCAGTTTATTGGTACAGGGAAGCTCCTACGAGCAGTACTTC
CASSLLVQGSSYEQYF
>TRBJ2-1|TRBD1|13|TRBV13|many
TGTGCCAGCAGCTGGGGACAGTACAATGAGCAGTTCTTC
CASSWGQYNEQFF
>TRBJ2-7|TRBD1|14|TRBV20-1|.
TGCAGTGCTAGAGATTCCGGGACAGGGTTCGAGCAGTACTTC
CSARDSGTGFEQYF
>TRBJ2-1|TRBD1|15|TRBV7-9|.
TGTGCCAGCAGCTTCGGACAGGGGGCTTACAATGAGCAGTTCTTC
CASSFGQGAYNEQFF
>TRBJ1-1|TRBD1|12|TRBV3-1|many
TGTGCCAGCAGCCCGGGGACAGGTGAAGCTTTCTTT
CASSPGTGEAFF
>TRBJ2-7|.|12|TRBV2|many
TGTGCCAGCAGTGACGACACCTACGAGCAGTACTTC
CASSDDTYEQYF
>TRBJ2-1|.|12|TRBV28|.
TGTGCCAGCAGTCTAAATTACAATGAGCAGCTCTTC
CASSLNYNEQLF
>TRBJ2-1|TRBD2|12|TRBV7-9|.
TGTGCCCTACTAGGGAGCGGGAGCGAGCAGTTCTTC
CALLGSGSEQFF
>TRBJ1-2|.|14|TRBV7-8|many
TGTGCCAGCAGCTTAACCCCGGACAGTCATGGCTACACCTTC
CASSLTPDSHGYTF
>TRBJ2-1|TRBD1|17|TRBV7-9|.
TGTGCCAGCAGGGGCCAAAGACAGGGTTTCTCGTACAATGAGCAGTTCTTC
CASRGQRQGFSYNEQFF
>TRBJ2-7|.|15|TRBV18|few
TGTGCCAGCTCACCACGTGGGGGGGCGCGCTACGAGCAGTACTTC
CASSPRGGARYEQYF
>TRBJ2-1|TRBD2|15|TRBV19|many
TGTGCCAGTAGTATAGTTGAGGGAGGGTACAATGAGCAGTTCTTC
CASSIVEGGYNEQFF
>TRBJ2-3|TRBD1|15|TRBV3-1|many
TGTGCCAGCAGCCAGGACAGGGGAGGCACAGATACGCAGTATTTT
CASSQDRGGTDTQYF
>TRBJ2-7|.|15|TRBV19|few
TGTGCCAGTAGTATAGCCGACCGAAGCTCCTACGAGCAGTACTTC
CASSIADRSSYEQYF
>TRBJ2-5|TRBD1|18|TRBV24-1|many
TGTGCCACCAGTGAGCGACAGGGCCAGGGAGTGTACCAAGAGACCCAGTACTTC
CATSERQGQGVYQETQYF
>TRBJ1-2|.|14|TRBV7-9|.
TGTGCCAGCAGCTTAGGCGGACAGCTCTATGGCTACACCTTC
CASSLGGQLYGYTF
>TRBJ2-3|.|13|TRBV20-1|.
TGCAGTGCCGACCCTGCCCCCACAGATACGCAGTATTTT
CSADPAPTDTQYF